These 8 T cell receptor beta chains originate from one sample sequenced in a study of tumor and adjacent non-tumor tissue in lung cancer. Three rounds of nested PCR, following a modified ARM-PCR protocol, produced the TCRbeta library. In TCRdb, the multiplex PCR reads were re-called with MiXCR into one record per CDR3 protein. Of some 80,000 distinct CDR3 sequences in the sample, 55% to 80% are singletons; the top ten hold around 9.5%. This sample's RNA came from whole unsorted tissue. Source material: lung tumor tissue. The origin of the receptors is a woman aged 40 to 50 with non-small cell lung cancer.

The CDR3 region is CASRGLGQGHNEQFF. The CDR3 DNA reads TGTGCCAGCAGAGGACTGGGACAGGGGCACAATGAGCAGTTCTTC. The chain has TRBV6-1 and TRBJ2-1; 10 bases fit TRBD1. J was trimmed by 5 bases and V by 6 bases; bases with no gene match: 7. The CDR3 loop spans 15 amino acids. Germline V CDR1 and CDR2: MNHNS, SASEGT.

The chain carries TRBV11-2 and TRBJ2-1; no clear D. The J call may be faulty, since TRBJ2-7 better matches the DNA end. CDR3 length: 15 amino acids. CDR1 and CDR2 from the germline V gene are SGHAT and FQNNGV. The CDR3 region has the DNA TGTGCCAGCAGCCTCGGCATAGGCTCCTACAATGAGCAGTACTTC. It codes for CASSLGIGSYNEQYF.

The rearrangement links TRBV11-2 to TRBJ2-7; 14 bases agree with TRBD2. The CDR3 runs 17 residues. CDR1 and CDR2 from the germline V gene are SGHAT and FQNNGV. With V trimmed by 5 bases and J by 3 bases, 9 bases remained unmatched. The CDR3 sequence is CASSLTSGGGGGYEQYF. The CDR3, as DNA: TGTGCCAGCAGCCTGACTAGCGGGGGGGGTGGGGGCTACGAGCAGTACTTC.

Regarding this clonotype: Compared with germline, one end of the junction differs, possibly owing to a read error. The chain recombines TRBV6-5 with TRBJ1-6, with 7 bases fitting TRBD1. Germline CDR1 is MNHEY and CDR2 is SVGAGI. The CDR3 contains 16 residues. For the CDR3, the DNA is TGTGCCAGCAGGCAGAGGGACAGCTCCTATAATTCACACCTCTACTTT. Translating it yields CASRQRDSSYNSHLYF.

This clonotype was detected ten times or more. A much larger clone sits a single nucleotide away, making a read error possible. The chain is built from TRBV11-3 and TRBJ2-1; no reliable D call. V shed 5 bases and J shed 0 bases, with 14 bases lying between them. The CDR3 is made up of 16 amino acids. CDR1 and CDR2 (germline): SGHNT, YENEEA. The CDR3 here is CASSPPTESSYNEQFF. The CDR3 DNA reads as TGTGCCAGCAGCCCCCCCACGGAGAGCTCCTACAATGAGCAGTTCTTC.

This clonotype was observed at least ten times. The chain recombines TRBV12-3 or TRBV12-4 with TRBJ1-2; possibly TRBD1 for D (5 bases). Trimming took 6 bases from V and 0 from J, leaving 17 bases between them. The CDR3 extends over 16 amino acids. The CDR3 DNA reads as TGTGCCAGCAGCCGCTATCCCAGGACATCTAACTATGGCTACACCTTC. This gives the protein CASSRYPRTSNYGYTF.

There are a few counts of this clonotype. The chain combines TRBV9 with TRBJ2-3, with 11 nucleotides matching TRBD2. After removal of 0 bases from V and 0 bases from J, the junction contained 9 bases not matched to a gene. Germline V lookup: CDR1 SGDLS, CDR2 YYNGEE. The CDR3 runs 19 residues. The CDR3 is CASSVAGGTSGISTDTQYF. CDR3 DNA sequence: TGTGCCAGCAGCGTAGCTGGTGGGACTAGCGGTATAAGCACAGATACGCAGTATTTT.

Concerning this clonotype itself: The missing conserved phenylalanine or tryptophan at the end of this CDR3 makes a read error likely. The J gene is TRBJ2-1, the V gene TRBV6-1; D gene unclear. The CDR3 is 11 residues long. Germline V CDR1 and CDR2: MNHNS, SASEGT. This CDR3 is CTSSGTFEQFS. Here the CDR3 DNA reads TGTACCAGCAGTGGTACCTTTGAGCAGTTCTCC.